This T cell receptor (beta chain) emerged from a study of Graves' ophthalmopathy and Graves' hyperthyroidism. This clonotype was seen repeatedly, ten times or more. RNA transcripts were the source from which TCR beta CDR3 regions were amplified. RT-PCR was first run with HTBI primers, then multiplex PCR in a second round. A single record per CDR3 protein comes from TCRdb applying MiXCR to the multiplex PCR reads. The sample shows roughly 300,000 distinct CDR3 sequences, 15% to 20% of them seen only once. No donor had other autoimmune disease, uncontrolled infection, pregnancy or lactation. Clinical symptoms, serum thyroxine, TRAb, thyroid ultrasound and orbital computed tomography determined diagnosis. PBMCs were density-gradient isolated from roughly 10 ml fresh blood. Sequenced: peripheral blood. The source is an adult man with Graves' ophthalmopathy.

The CDR3 DNA sequence: TGCAGTGCTAGAGAAGGGACTAGCGGGAGAGAGACCCAGTACTTC. This sequence encodes CSAREGTSGRETQYF. This chain links TRBV20-1 with TRBJ2-5, with TRBD2 matching 14 bases. CDR1 DFQATT and CDR2 SNEGSKA come from the germline V gene (reference sequence). The J segment lost 4 bases and the V segment lost 0 bases, leaving 1 base of the junction unmatched. The CDR3 is 15 amino acids.